This passage covers 30 T cell receptor beta chains from one sample sequenced in a study of response to subunit inactivated influenza vaccine. TCRdb reanalysed the RT-PCR reads using MiXCR and keeps one entry per CDR3 protein. The profile shows some 500,000 distinct CDR3 sequences, more than 15% of them singletons. The input for sequencing was CD4+ T cells sorted from PBMCs, taken roughly 24 months after vaccination. The receptors were gathered from a man aged 50 to 69 who received an inactivated influenza vaccine.

The genes are TRBV21-1 and TRBJ2-5; the D call in the table, TRBD1, was not verified against the DNA. TRBV21-1 has pseudogene status. CDR3 length: 15 amino acids. In DNA, the CDR3 is TGTGCCAGCAACTCGGGGACAGGAATAAAAGAGACCCAGTACTTC. Amino acids: CASNSGTGIKETQYF.

This clonotype occurred a few times. The chain combines TRBV29-1 with TRBJ2-2; D unclear. Germline V gene lookup returns CDR1 SQVTM and CDR2 ANQGSEA. The length of the CDR3 is 12 residues. Deletions cut 4 bases from V and 3 bases from J, with 6 bases between. Here the CDR3 reads CSVVRDTGELFF. The CDR3 nucleotides are TGCAGCGTTGTACGGGACACCGGGGAGCTGTTTTTT.

The chain combines TRBV7-2 with TRBJ2-3; D not certain. Germline V gives CDR1 SGHTA, CDR2 FQGNSA. With 6 bases removed from V and 0 bases from J, the gap between germline ends came to 7 bases. This CDR3 spans 13 amino acids. The CDR3 reads CASRGFSTDTQYF. DNA for the CDR3: TGTGCCAGCAGGGGGTTTAGCACAGATACGCAGTATTTT.

This clonotype was detected ten times or more. This chain joins TRBV11-2 and TRBJ2-2; D is ambiguous. Germline lookup yields CDR1 SGHAT and CDR2 FQNNGV. This CDR3 spans 13 amino acids. Trimming removed 1 base at V and 7 bases at J, with 7 bases between. This chain's CDR3 is CASSLVSYGELFF. As DNA, the CDR3 is TGTGCCAGCAGCTTAGTTTCTTACGGGGAGCTGTTTTTT. The complete variable domain, with remaining parts taken from reference TRBV11-2 and TRBJ2-2, reads EAGVAQSPRYKIIEKRQSVAFWCNPISGHATLYWYQQILGQGPKLLIQFQNNGVVDDSQLPKDRFSAERLKGVDSTLKIQPAKLEDSAVYLCASSLVSYGELFFGEGSRLTVL.

There are a few counts of this clonotype. This sequence joins TRBV19 and TRBJ2-2, with a weak D call TRBD2 (7 bases). The CDR3 spans 16 residues. V was cut by 2 bases and J by 2 bases, with 12 bases left in between. Germline CDR1 reads LNHDA; CDR2 reads SQIVND (reference sequence). In DNA, the CDR3 is TGTGCCAGTAGTATACGGGGGGCGATAAACACCGGGGAGCTGTTTTTT. Protein product: CASSIRGAINTGELFF.

This chain uses TRBV6-2 or TRBV6-3 with TRBJ1-1; 9 nucleotides match TRBD1. This CDR3 spans 15 amino acids. J was trimmed by 5 bases and V by 8 bases; bases with no gene match: 12. Per the germline V gene, CDR1 is MNHEY and CDR2 is SVGEGT. This CDR3 is CASRTRTGVITEAFF. DNA for the CDR3: TGTGCCAGCCGAACGAGGACAGGGGTTATAACTGAAGCTTTCTTT.

This clonotype was counted a few times. This chain joins TRBV5-1 and TRBJ2-1; 10 bases align to TRBD2. The trim removed 0 bases at V and 10 bases at J, leaving 7 bases unmatched. The V gene's germline CDR1 is SGHRS and CDR2 YFSETQ. The CDR3 runs 15 residues. CDR3 in DNA: TGCGCCAGCAGCTTGGAACTAGCGGGGCCCTCCGAGCAGTTCTTC. Translating gives CASSLELAGPSEQFF.

The rearrangement uses TRBV3-1 and TRBJ2-7; possibly TRBD1 for D (6 bases). Trimming left V 3 bases short and J 0 bases short, with 12 bases between. Germline assignment: CDR1 LGHDT and CDR2 YNNKEL (reference sequence). This CDR3 region has 15 residues. Here the CDR3 reads CASSQSAGASYEQYF. The CDR3 DNA reads TGTGCCAGCAGCCAGTCGGCAGGGGCCTCCTACGAGCAGTACTTC.

A few counts support this clonotype. This chain uses TRBV11-2 with TRBJ1-1; D unclear. Germline V gene sequence: CDR1 SGHAT, CDR2 FQNNGV. The CDR3 totals 14 residues. Deletions cut 5 bases from V and 3 bases from J, with 13 bases between. The DNA of the CDR3 is TGTGCCAGCAGCAAACCGAGAGAAGACACTGAAGCTTTCTTT. It codes for CASSKPREDTEAFF.

In its sample, this clonotype was seen many times. This chain joins TRBV5-1 and TRBJ2-1; TRBD2 aligns across 15 bases. The germline V gene encodes CDR1 SGHRS and CDR2 YFSETQ. V lost 4 bases and J lost 7; bases outside the gene matches: 9. The CDR3 loop spans 17 amino acids. The CDR3 nucleotides read TGCGCCAGCAGCGTATATCCGGGACTAGCGGGAGGAAATGAGCAGTTCTTC. Protein product: CASSVYPGLAGGNEQFF.

This clonotype occurred many times. CDR3 amino acids: CSVGLNEQFF. CDR3 nucleotides: TGCAGCGTTGGCCTAAATGAGCAGTTCTTC. The rearrangement joins TRBV29-1 to TRBJ2-1; the D is unclear. This CDR3 has 10 amino acids. Germline V gene lookup returns CDR1 SQVTM and CDR2 ANQGSEA. The germline V and J ends were trimmed by 4 bases and 7 bases, with 5 bases remaining between them.

The chain recombines TRBV2 with TRBJ1-2; D unresolved. This CDR3 spans 12 amino acids. Germline assignment: CDR1 SNHLY and CDR2 FYNNEI. The V and J ends lost 2 bases and 5 bases respectively, with 6 bases between them. For the CDR3, the DNA is TGTGCCAGCAGTGAATCTGTATATGGCTACACCTTC. Residues: CASSESVYGYTF.

A note on this clonotype: One end of the junction does not line up with germline, which may come from a read error. The chain has TRBV7-9 and TRBJ1-2; 7 nucleotides line up with TRBD1. The CDR3 contains 12 residues. Germline CDR1 SEHNR, CDR2 FQNEAQ (reference sequence). This CDR3 reads CASSLWSRGQIF. CDR3 sequence (DNA): TGTGCCAGCAGCTTATGGTCTCGGGGACAGATCTTC. Full variable domain (rest looked up from reference TRBV7-9 and TRBJ1-2): DTGVSQNPRHKITKRGQNVTFRCDPISEHNRLYWYRQTLGQGPEFLTYFQNEAQLEKSRLLSDRFSAERPKGSFSTLEIQRTEQGDSAMYLCASSLWSRGQIFGSGTRLTVV.

This chain connects TRBV20-1 to TRBJ2-2; D uncertain. Germline V gene data show CDR1 as DFQATT and CDR2 as SNEGSKA (reference sequence). The CDR3 extends over 16 amino acids. V was shortened by 3 bases and J by 0 bases, with 14 bases between the two germline ends. The CDR3 reads CSARPPARPNTGELFF. CDR3 nucleotide sequence: TGCAGTGCTAGGCCCCCAGCAAGACCGAACACCGGGGAGCTGTTTTTT.

The chain is built from TRBV6-1 and TRBJ2-2; the D is unclear. The CDR3 totals 15 residues. V gave up 9 bases and J gave up 1 base, with 15 bases separating them. Germline CDR1 MNHNS, CDR2 SASEGT. The DNA for the CDR3 is TGTGCCAGTACCAAGGGATTCGGGAACACCGGGGAGCTGTTTTTT. This encodes CASTKGFGNTGELFF.

The chain recombines TRBV7-2 with TRBJ1-1, with D unresolved. Germline CDR1 is SGHTA and CDR2 is FQGNSA. V was cut by 0 bases and J by 1 base, with 6 bases left in between. The CDR3 extends over 14 amino acids. Here the CDR3 reads CASSLAWGNTEAFF. The CDR3 DNA sequence: TGTGCCAGCAGCTTAGCGTGGGGGAACACTGAAGCTTTCTTT.

The V and J genes are TRBV11-2 and TRBJ1-1; D is undetermined. This CDR3 is 15 amino acids long. Germline CDR1 reads SGHAT; CDR2 reads FQNNGV. V lost 1 base, J lost 3 bases, and 12 bases lay in between. CDR3 coding DNA: TGTGCCAGCAGCTTAGTTGGCAGCCGGGACACTGAAGCTTTCTTT. It codes for CASSLVGSRDTEAFF.

Only a few counts were recorded for this clonotype. The gene calls are TRBV5-4 and TRBJ2-7, with 10 bases that match TRBD1. CDR3 length: 15 amino acids. V lost 3 bases to trimming and J lost 5 bases; unmatched junction nucleotides: 8. Per germline, CDR1 SGHNT and CDR2 YYREEE (reference sequence). The CDR3 DNA is TGTGCCAGCAGCTCGCCGGGACAGGGGTACCACGAGCAGTACTTC. Translated: CASSSPGQGYHEQYF.

This clonotype has a handful of counts. The J gene is TRBJ1-6, the V gene TRBV4-2; 10 bases are a match to TRBD1. In germline, CDR1 is LGHNA, CDR2 YNFKEQ. The CDR3 consists of 17 residues. The V segment lost 6 bases and the J segment 7 bases; nucleotides outside the gene matches: 12. The CDR3 loop is CASSDPGQGPSNSPLHF. The CDR3 DNA sequence: TGTGCCAGCAGTGACCCGGGACAGGGGCCATCCAATTCACCCCTCCACTTT.

The gene calls are TRBV4-3 and TRBJ1-5; no clear D gene. Per the germline V gene, CDR1 is LGHNA and CDR2 is YSLEER. The V gene lost 3 bases and the J gene lost 1 base, with 10 bases spanning the gap. This CDR3 spans 15 amino acids. CDR3 coding DNA: TGCGCCAGCAGCCACGAAGGTAGGAGCAATCAGCCCCAGCATTTT. Translated: CASSHEGRSNQPQHF.

This clonotype appeared a few times. The J gene is TRBJ2-1, the V gene TRBV4-1; D might be TRBD2 (5 bases). V gave up 4 bases and J gave up 3 bases, with 13 bases separating them. Germline V gives CDR1 MGHRA, CDR2 YSYEKL. This CDR3 contains 15 residues. CDR3 sequence: CASSLRGSGYNEQFF. The CDR3 DNA follows: TGCGCCAGCAGCCTCCGAGGCAGCGGCTACAATGAGCAGTTCTTC.

This clonotype has just a few counts. This chain joins TRBV5-1 and TRBJ2-3; D may be TRBD1 or TRBD2 (5 bases each). V lost 4 bases to trimming and J lost 6 bases, with 12 bases between them. Germline assignment: CDR1 SGHRS and CDR2 YFSETQ. The CDR3 covers 13 residues. CDR3 in amino acids: CASSRDLADTQYF. The CDR3 bases are TGCGCCAGCAGCCGGGACCTCGCGGATACGCAGTATTTT. Filled out from reference TRBV5-1 and TRBJ2-3, the complete variable domain reads KAGVTQTPRYLIKTRGQQVTLSCSPISGHRSVSWYQQTPGQGLQFLFEYFSETQRNKGNFPGRFSGRQFSNSRSEMNVSTLELGDSALYLCASSRDLADTQYFGPGTRLTVL.

At least ten counts were recorded for this clonotype. V gene TRBV12-3 or TRBV12-4 combines with J gene TRBJ2-3; D gene uncertain. Trimming cost V 1 base and J 5 bases, with 7 bases left between them. This CDR3 has 13 residues. The CDR3 sequence is CASSLGGLDTQYF. CDR3 DNA sequence: TGTGCCAGCAGTTTAGGCGGTCTAGATACGCAGTATTTT.

This clonotype showed up just a few times. The chain recombines TRBV5-1 with TRBJ2-1; D may match TRBD1 or TRBD2 (5 bases each). The germline V gene has CDR1 SGHRS and CDR2 YFSETQ. V was shortened by 0 bases and J by 5 bases, with 9 bases between the two germline ends. The CDR3 runs 14 residues. The CDR3, as DNA: TGCGCCAGCAGCTTGGACAGGACTCACAATGAGCAGTTCTTC. It is translated as CASSLDRTHNEQFF.

This clonotype turned up a few times. This sequence joins TRBV7-9 and TRBJ1-3; D remains unclear. CDR3 length: 13 residues. Trimming shortened V by 6 bases and J by 0 bases, and 6 bases separated the two germline ends. Germline CDR1 and CDR2: SEHNR and FQNEAQ (reference sequence). CDR3 amino acids: CASRVSSGNTIYF. CDR3 bases: TGTGCCAGCAGGGTGAGCTCTGGAAACACCATATATTTT.

CDR3 bases: TGTGCCAGCAGAATGTATAGCAATCAGCCCCAGCATTTT. Encoded protein: CASRMYSNQPQHF. The chain employs TRBV6-1 and TRBJ1-5; D gene unclear. This CDR3 has 13 amino acids. The V gene's germline CDR1 is MNHNS and CDR2 SASEGT. With 6 bases removed from V and 0 bases from J, the gap between germline ends came to 6 bases.

There are a few counts of this clonotype. The gene calls are TRBV5-1 and TRBJ2-2; the match to TRBD2 covers 10 bases. Germline V gives CDR1 SGHRS, CDR2 YFSETQ. The CDR3 sequence is 18 residues long. V shed 1 base and J 6 bases; nucleotides not matched to a gene: 12. CDR3 region: CASSLWVAGGPIPGELFF. The CDR3 DNA reads as TGCGCCAGCAGCTTGTGGGTAGCGGGAGGCCCCATCCCCGGGGAGCTGTTTTTT.

The rearrangement links TRBV4-1 to TRBJ2-3; unclear D gene. Trimming took off 2 bases at V and 4 bases at J, with 10 bases between the two ends. The germline gives CDR1 MGHRA, CDR2 YSYEKL. CDR3 length: 14 residues. CDR3 residues: CASSQRPLPDTQYF. CDR3 nucleotide sequence: TGCGCCAGCAGCCAAAGGCCATTGCCAGATACGCAGTATTTT.

This clonotype was detected a few times. The chain uses TRBV4-3 and TRBJ2-7; 9 bases are shared with TRBD1. CDR1 and CDR2 (germline): LGHNA, YSLEER. This CDR3 contains 16 residues. V lost 1 base and J lost 3; bases outside the gene matches: 7. The CDR3 spells CASSQAAGTGLYEQYF. The CDR3 DNA is TGCGCCAGCAGCCAAGCGGCCGGGACAGGGCTCTACGAGCAGTACTTC.

The V and J genes are TRBV12-3 or TRBV12-4 and TRBJ1-2; tentatively, D is TRBD1 (5 bases). V lost 5 bases to trimming and J lost 4 bases, with 11 bases between them. This CDR3 has 13 amino acids. The DNA of the CDR3 is TGTGCCAGCAGTATAGACAGCCCCTATGGCTACACCTTC. This sequence encodes CASSIDSPYGYTF.